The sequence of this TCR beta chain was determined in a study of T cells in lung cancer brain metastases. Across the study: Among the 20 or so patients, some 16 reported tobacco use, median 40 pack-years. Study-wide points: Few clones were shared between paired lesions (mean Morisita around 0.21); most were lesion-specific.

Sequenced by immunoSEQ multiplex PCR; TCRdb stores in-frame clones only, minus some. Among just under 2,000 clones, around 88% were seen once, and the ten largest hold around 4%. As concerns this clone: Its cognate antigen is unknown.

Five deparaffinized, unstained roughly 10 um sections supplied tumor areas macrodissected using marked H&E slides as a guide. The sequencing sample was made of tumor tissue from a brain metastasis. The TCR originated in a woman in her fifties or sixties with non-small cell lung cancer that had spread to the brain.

The CDR3 here is CASSEGTSGRGETQYF. CDR3 DNA sequence: TGTGCCAGTAGTGAGGGGACTAGCGGGAGAGGAGAGACCCAGTACTTC. J is TRBJ2-5 and V is TRBV19; TRBD2 aligns across 14 bases. This CDR3 spans 16 amino acids. V shed 5 bases and J 4 bases; nucleotides not matched to a gene: 6. Germline values: CDR1 LNHDA, CDR2 SQIVND (reference sequence). Full variable domain (remainder filled in from reference TRBV19 and TRBJ2-5): DGGITQSPKYLFRKEGQNVTLSCEQNLNHDAMYWYRQDPGQGLRLIYYSQIVNDFQKGDIAEGYSVSREKKESFPLTVTSAQKNPTAFYLCASSEGTSGRGETQYFGPGTRLLVL.